These 18 T cell receptor beta chains share one sample of origin, sequenced in a study. TCRdb fed the 5' RACE reads into MiXCR, producing one record per CDR3 protein. The sample yields more than 8,000 distinct CDR3 sequences, roughly 25% seen once. Treg sorting used a CD4+CD25+CD127-/low gate. The sample was Tregs sorted from blood. These receptors all stem from a female donor with breast cancer.

In its sample, this clonotype is medium-sized. The chain combines TRBV14 with TRBJ1-3; D unclear. Germline V CDR1 and CDR2: SGHDN, FVKESK. V was pared by 3 bases and J by 4 bases, with 13 bases between. CDR3 size: 15 residues. CDR3: CASSQSANGGNTIYF. CDR3 in DNA: TGTGCCAGCAGCCAGTCGGCCAACGGAGGAAACACCATATATTTT.

Remarks on this clonotype: This could be a read error, since a much larger clone is one nucleotide away. V is TRBV25-1 and J is TRBJ1-1, with D maybe TRBD1 (5 bases). This CDR3 has 14 amino acids. Per the germline V gene, CDR1 is MGHDK and CDR2 is SYGVNS. V shed 1 base and J shed 4 bases, with 10 bases lying between them. The CDR3 here is CASSEWGGTTEAFF. CDR3 sequence (DNA): TGTGCCAGCAGTGAATGGGGGGGGACCACTGAAGCTTTCTTT. The whole variable domain, filled in from reference TRBV25-1 and TRBJ1-1, reads EADIYQTPRYLVIGTGKKITLECSQTMGHDKMYWYQQDPGMELHLIHYSYGVNSTEKGDLSSESTVSRIRTEHFPLTLESARPSHTSQYLCASSEWGGTTEAFFGQGTRLTVV.

J is TRBJ2-1 and V is TRBV7-9; D remains ambiguous. Trimming pared 5 bases from V and 4 bases from J, leaving 21 bases between. Looked up from germline, CDR1 is SEHNR and CDR2 is FQNEAQ (reference sequence). CDR3 size: 17 residues. As DNA, the CDR3 is TGTGCCAGCAGCCCCTTTACTGGCGGCCGAATTTACAATGAGCAGTTCTTC. This encodes CASSPFTGGRIYNEQFF.

Judged by abundance, this clonotype is medium-sized. The rearrangement uses TRBV6-5 and TRBJ1-1; TRBD1 agrees at 7 bases. V lost 4 bases to trimming and J lost 3 bases; unmatched junction nucleotides: 5. This CDR3 comprises 14 residues. CDR1 is MNHEY and CDR2 is SVGAGI in the germline V gene. CDR3 in amino acids: CASSLGQGDTEAFF. The DNA of the CDR3 is TGTGCCAGCAGTTTGGGTCAGGGGGACACTGAAGCTTTCTTT.

In its sample, this clonotype is medium-sized. The chain joins TRBV13 to TRBJ1-3, with TRBD1 identical over 10 bases. Germline assignment: CDR1 PRHDT and CDR2 FYEKMQ (reference sequence). V lost 5 bases to trimming and J lost 2 bases; unmatched junction nucleotides: 3. This CDR3 contains 15 residues. This CDR3 is CASSPGQGTGNTIYF. CDR3 sequence (DNA): TGTGCCAGCAGCCCGGGACAGGGGACTGGAAACACCATATATTTT.

This clonotype has more than one count but fewer than ten. The chain has TRBV7-3 and TRBJ2-1, with 8 nucleotides matching TRBD2. The V gene's germline CDR1 is SGHTA and CDR2 FQGTGA. This CDR3 region has 15 residues. After removal of 4 bases from V and 5 bases from J, the junction contained 7 bases not matched to a gene. CDR3: CASSSTVGLDNEQFF. As DNA, the CDR3 is TGTGCCAGCAGCTCCACCGTGGGACTAGACAATGAGCAGTTCTTC.

This clonotype was seen repeatedly, ten times or more. The V and J genes are TRBV6-2 or TRBV6-3 and TRBJ2-1; D could derive from TRBD1 or TRBD2 (5 bases each). The V and J ends lost 8 bases and 2 bases respectively, with 16 bases between them. Germline V gene lookup returns CDR1 MNHEY and CDR2 SVGEGT. The CDR3 consists of 15 residues. The CDR3 coding sequence is TGTGCCAGCCGGAGGCCGGGACGAGCCTACAATGAGCAGTTCTTC. It specifies CASRRPGRAYNEQFF.

The chain employs TRBV20-1 and TRBJ2-3, with 7 bases matching TRBD2. The CDR3 is 16 amino acids. Germline trimming cut 2 bases from V and 0 bases from J; bases unmatched to any gene: 8. CDR1 and CDR2 (germline): DFQATT, SNEGSKA (reference sequence). The CDR3: CSARHGTNASTDTQYF. As DNA, the CDR3 is TGCAGTGCTAGACATGGGACTAACGCTAGCACAGATACGCAGTATTTT.

The chain combines TRBV2 with TRBJ2-1; TRBD2 aligns across 9 bases. CDR3 length equals 13 residues. V shed 10 bases and J 6 bases; nucleotides not matched to a gene: 7. Germline V gene data show CDR1 as SNHLY and CDR2 as FYNNEI. The DNA of the CDR3 is TGTGCCATCAGAGGGCGGGAGGGCAATGAGCAGTTCTTC. Protein product: CAIRGREGNEQFF.

This clonotype is labeled as medium-sized. The chain carries TRBV20-1 and TRBJ2-1; D gene unclear. Looked up from germline, CDR1 is DFQATT and CDR2 is SNEGSKA (reference sequence). CDR3 length: 10 residues. V lost 3 bases to trimming and J lost 15 bases, with 12 bases between them. The chain's CDR3 is CSARSLERFF. The CDR3, as DNA: TGCAGTGCTAGGTCGCTAGAGAGGTTCTTC.

In its sample, this clonotype ranks as large. This rearrangement joins TRBV7-9 to TRBJ2-1; D could derive from TRBD1 or TRBD2 (7 bases each). Germline-derived CDR1 and CDR2 are SEHNR and FQNEAQ (reference sequence). Trimming stripped 5 bases from V and 2 bases from J, with 16 bases between. The CDR3 is 16 amino acids. CDR3 in amino acids: CASSPRGGAAYNEQFF. The CDR3, as DNA: TGTGCCAGCAGCCCCAGGGGGGGAGCGGCCTACAATGAGCAGTTCTTC.

The rearrangement links TRBV20-1 to TRBJ2-7, with D unclear. The CDR3 sequence is 17 residues long. Germline V gene lookup returns CDR1 DFQATT and CDR2 SNEGSKA (reference sequence). V was clipped by 0 bases and J by 5 bases, with 23 bases between them. As DNA, the CDR3 is TGCAGTGCTAGAGATGGGCCGAAGACAACTAAGTCACACGAGCAGTACTTC. This encodes CSARDGPKTTKSHEQYF.

This clonotype is termed medium-sized. V gene TRBV7-9 combines with J gene TRBJ2-7; either TRBD1 or TRBD2 may fit D (5 bases each). V lost 5 bases to trimming and J lost 5 bases, with 16 bases between them. The CDR3 sequence is 14 residues long. Germline-derived CDR1 and CDR2 are SEHNR and FQNEAQ (reference sequence). In nucleotides, the CDR3 is TGTGCCAGCAGCCCGGGACCGTACGGAAACGAGCAGTACTTC. As protein: CASSPGPYGNEQYF.

This clonotype was seen many times. The V call is TRBV4-1, the J call TRBJ2-7, with 7 bases fitting TRBD2. The V gene's germline CDR1 is MGHRA and CDR2 YSYEKL. This CDR3 contains 15 residues. The V and J ends lost 1 base and 2 bases, in that order; junction bases with no gene match: 5. CDR3 region: CASSQGGGTTYEQYF. CDR3 nucleotide sequence: TGCGCCAGCAGCCAAGGGGGGGGGACTACCTACGAGCAGTACTTC.

By frequency in the sample, this clonotype is medium-sized. The genes are TRBV6-6 and TRBJ1-4; no reliable D call. From germline, CDR1 is MNHNY and CDR2 SVGAGI (reference sequence). The CDR3 sequence is 12 residues long. V was trimmed by 2 bases and J by 8 bases, leaving 6 bases between them. In DNA, the CDR3 is TGTGCCAGCAGTTACGTCCGAGAAAAACTGTTTTTT. It specifies CASSYVREKLFF.

The rearrangement links TRBV9 to TRBJ2-2, with TRBD2 matching 7 bases. V lost 1 base, J lost 0 bases, and 12 bases stayed unmatched. The V gene's germline CDR1 is SGDLS and CDR2 YYNGEE. The CDR3 consists of 19 residues. DNA of the CDR3: TGTGCCAGCAGCGTAACGGCTAGCGGCCGACCACCGAACACCGGGGAGCTGTTTTTT. Amino acid sequence: CASSVTASGRPPNTGELFF.

As for this clonotype: A junction boundary mismatches the germline segment, possibly from a read error. CDR3 nucleotide sequence: TGTGCCAGCAGCGTAGTCGGGAACGCGAACGCCGGGGAGCTGTTTTTT. It specifies CASSVVGNANAGELFF. V gene TRBV9 combines with J gene TRBJ2-2; a possible D gene is TRBD2 (5 bases). CDR1 and CDR2 from the germline V gene are SGDLS and YYNGEE. The CDR3 is 16 amino acids.

V is TRBV5-8 and J is TRBJ2-3; D remains unclear. Germline CDR1 is SGHTS and CDR2 is YDEGEE. CDR3 length: 11 residues. V dropped 3 bases and J dropped 4 bases, with 3 bases sitting between them. For the CDR3, the DNA is TGTGCCAGCAGCTCCGCAGATACGCAGTATTTT. Translated: CASSSADTQYF. Variable domain in full (rest from reference TRBV5-8 and TRBJ2-3): EAGVTQSPTHLIKTRGQQATLRCSPISGHTSVYWYQQALGLGLQFLLWYDEGEERNRGNFPPRFSGRQFPNYSSELNVNALELEDSALYLCASSSADTQYFGPGTRLTVL.